The 4 T cell receptor beta chains listed next were all sequenced from one sample in a study of Ad26.COV2.S vaccination and SARS-CoV-2 variants. The treatment denotes: around 19 received Ad26.COV2.S at low or high dose, single or two shots; 5 received placebo; per-sample allocation not given. Collection of samples fell on day 63 after the first vaccine or placebo injection. Sequencing used immunoSEQ multiplex PCR; TCRdb keeps in-frame clones, though not all of them. The sample has roughly 500,000 clones, 87% seen once. The material sequenced was peripheral blood, taken in a trial of Ad26.COV2.S vaccine versus placebo. The receptors here all came from a person aged 18-60 years who received the Ad26.COV2.S COVID-19 vaccine or a placebo.

The chain carries TRBV6-2 or TRBV6-3 and TRBJ1-6; D is unresolved. This CDR3 has 14 residues. The V end lost 0 bases, the J end lost 5 bases, and 5 bases lay between the germline ends. The germline gives CDR1 MNHEY, CDR2 SVGEGT. This CDR3 reads CASSYSANNSPLHF. CDR3 in DNA: TGTGCCAGCAGTTACTCGGCGAATAATTCACCCCTCCACTTT.

The rearrangement uses TRBV6-5 and TRBJ2-1, with D possibly being TRBD1 or TRBD2 (5 bases each). Germline CDR1 is MNHEY and CDR2 is SVGAGI. The V end lost 11 bases, the J end lost 2 bases, and 10 bases lay between the germline ends. The CDR3 covers 12 residues. The CDR3 bases are TGTGCCTCCCAGGGAGCCTACAATGAGCAGTTCTTC. Residues: CASQGAYNEQFF.

The table lists this clone with a few counts. This rearrangement joins TRBV5-5 to TRBJ2-1; no reliable D call. The CDR3 consists of 12 residues. Germline CDR1 and CDR2: SGHKS and YYEKEE (reference sequence). V shed 4 bases and J shed 7 bases, with 9 bases lying between them. This CDR3 reads CASSHDINEQFF. DNA of the CDR3: TGTGCCAGCAGCCACGACATTAATGAGCAGTTCTTC.

This chain joins TRBV10-3 and TRBJ2-3; D not resolved. The CDR3 length is 11 residues. The V gene's germline CDR1 is ENHRY and CDR2 SYGVKD. This chain's CDR3 is CAVGVTDTQYF. For the CDR3, the DNA is TGTGCGGTCGGCGTGACAGATACGCAGTATTTT.